One and the same sample provided the 32 T cell receptor beta chains below, sequenced in a study of cytomegalovirus exposure and HLA in healthy donors (TCRdb year 2017). Library preparation used the immunoSEQ multiplex PCR assay. For the multiplex PCR, a mixture combining 60 forward primers for TCR Vbeta segments and 13 reverse primers for TCR Jbeta segments was used. In its TCRdb copy, this immuneACCESS table keeps in-frame sequences only and misses some clones. Where compared with another copy, unresolved V genes explain less than half of these, and the others have no known cause. For this sample there are some 140,000 clones; about 70% appear just once. Jointly, the top ten make up about 2.6% of the sample. The sample consisted of PBMCs. These receptors all stem from a woman between 40 and 55 years old in good health and CMV-seronegative.

In its sample, this clone was seen a few times. V usage is TRBV5-1 and J usage is TRBJ2-7; a weak D match, TRBD1 (6 bases). The CDR3 totals 15 residues. Germline V gene data show CDR1 as SGHRS and CDR2 as YFSETQ. Between the trimmed V and J ends, which lost 2 bases and 2 bases, there was a span of 14 bases. CDR3 sequence reads: CASSLGTGSAYEQYF. CDR3 nucleotides: TGCGCCAGCAGCTTAGGAACAGGGAGTGCCTACGAGCAGTACTTC.

The V call is TRBV5-1, the J call TRBJ1-4, with 9 bases matching TRBD1. CDR3 length: 16 amino acids. CDR1 and CDR2 (germline): SGHRS, YFSETQ. With 0 bases clipped from V and 7 bases from J, the junction kept 7 bases outside the gene matches. The CDR3 region has the DNA TGCGCCAGCAGCTTGGGTCCGATGGGACAGGGTGAAAAACTGTTTTTT. Translating it yields CASSLGPMGQGEKLFF.

This clone came up a few times. The V call is TRBV5-1, the J call TRBJ1-2; no firm D call. The V gene's germline CDR1 is SGHRS and CDR2 YFSETQ. V dropped 3 bases and J dropped 2 bases, with 11 bases sitting between them. The CDR3 totals 14 residues. The CDR3 region is CASSYETVNYGYTF. In DNA form, the CDR3 reads TGCGCCAGCAGCTACGAGACTGTAAACTATGGCTACACCTTC.

The CDR3 reads CASSLDRGTGELFF. The CDR3 bases are TGTGCCAGCAGTTTGGACAGGGGCACCGGGGAGCTGTTTTTT. This chain uses TRBV27 with TRBJ2-2; 9 positions match TRBD1. CDR1 MNHEY and CDR2 SMNVEV come from the germline V gene (reference sequence). CDR3 length: 14 amino acids. Trimming at V came to 3 bases and at J to 4 bases, leaving 0 bases not matched to a gene.

This clone has only a few counts. The chain links TRBV4-2 to TRBJ1-4; D unclear. V lost 0 bases and J lost 7, with 12 bases in between. The CDR3 is 15 residues long. CDR1 and CDR2 from the germline V gene are LGHNA and YNFKEQ. CDR3 sequence reads: CASSQETRSSEKLFF. CDR3 DNA sequence: TGTGCCAGCAGCCAAGAGACCCGGTCTAGTGAAAAACTGTTTTTT.

This clone has just one count. The chain is built from TRBV30 and TRBJ2-3, with D possibly being TRBD2 (7 bases). Looked up from germline, CDR1 is GTSNPN and CDR2 is SVGIG (reference sequence). Trimming shortened V by 7 bases and J by 7 bases, and 21 bases separated the two germline ends. This CDR3 comprises 14 residues. The CDR3 DNA sequence: TGTGCCTACACGTGGGGGGGCCCCCCACATACGCAGTATTTT. It codes for CAYTWGGPPHTQYF.

The table lists this clone with a few counts. V gene TRBV4-1 combines with J gene TRBJ2-3; tentative D call: TRBD2 (5 bases). Germline V lookup: CDR1 MGHRA, CDR2 YSYEKL. Trimming stripped 1 base from V and 1 base from J, with 18 bases between. The CDR3 has 18 residues. In DNA, the CDR3 is TGCGCCAGCAGCCAAGGATGGGTCCGGGGAGCGGGCACAGATACGCAGTATTTT. Translated, it gives CASSQGWVRGAGTDTQYF.

This clone was detected once. This chain connects TRBV4-1 to TRBJ2-4, with 12 bases aligning to TRBD2. The germline CDR1 and CDR2 sequences are MGHRA and YSYEKL. Trimming at V came to 0 bases and at J to 0 bases, leaving 6 bases not matched to a gene. The CDR3 covers 19 residues. CDR3 protein: CASSQDGLAGRGAKNIQYF. Written as DNA, the CDR3 is TGCGCCAGCAGCCAAGACGGACTAGCGGGACGGGGAGCCAAAAACATTCAGTACTTC.

The V gene is TRBV30, the J gene TRBJ1-1; D is unclear. The CDR3 consists of 11 residues. V was trimmed by 0 bases and J by 8 bases, leaving 7 bases between them. Germline values: CDR1 GTSNPN, CDR2 SVGIG (reference sequence). CDR3 nucleotide sequence: TGTGCCTGGAGTGTTGTCCGGGAAGCTTTCTTT. Its protein product is CAWSVVREAFF. The variable domain in full, completed from reference TRBV30 and TRBJ1-1, reads SQTIHQWPATLVQPVGSPLSLECTVEGTSNPNLYWYRQAAGRGLQLLFYSVGIGQISSEVPQNLSASRPQDRQFILSSKKLLLSDSGFYLCAWSVVREAFFGQGTRLTVV.

The V gene is TRBV2, the J gene TRBJ2-2; 11 bases fit TRBD2. The germline V gene encodes CDR1 SNHLY and CDR2 FYNNEI. This CDR3 is built from 19 residues. V trimming: 5 bases; J trimming: 4 bases; junction bases outside the gene matches: 15. The CDR3 loop reads CASSPSVLAGGLVTGELFF. The CDR3 DNA reads as TGTGCCAGCAGTCCGAGCGTTCTAGCGGGGGGCCTCGTCACCGGGGAGCTGTTTTTT.

The chain recombines TRBV7-2 with TRBJ2-5; weak D call: TRBD1 (6 bases). Per the germline V gene, CDR1 is SGHTA and CDR2 is FQGNSA. The CDR3 extends over 11 amino acids. Trimming took 6 bases from V and 9 from J, leaving 11 bases between them. CDR3 DNA: TGTGCCAGCAGTGACAGGACACCCCAGTACTTC. Amino acid sequence: CASSDRTPQYF.

The chain carries TRBV30 and TRBJ2-7, with D hard to call. The germline V and J ends were trimmed by 2 bases and 6 bases, with 11 bases remaining between them. This CDR3 contains 12 residues. Germline CDR1 is GTSNPN and CDR2 is SVGIG (reference sequence). CDR3 in amino acids: CAWSTRSSEQYF. CDR3 DNA sequence: TGTGCCTGGAGTACTCGATCATCCGAGCAGTACTTC.

This chain links TRBV7-2 with TRBJ1-1; tentatively, D is TRBD1 (6 bases). Germline assignment: CDR1 SGHTA and CDR2 FQGNSA. The CDR3 is 15 amino acids. V lost 5 bases and J lost 6, with 19 bases in between. The CDR3 spells CASSRSQGLGPEAFF. CDR3 nucleotides: TGTGCCAGCAGCAGAAGTCAGGGGTTGGGGCCTGAAGCTTTCTTT.

The V call is TRBV10-2, the J call TRBJ2-7; 8 nucleotides line up with TRBD2. Germline CDR1 is WSHSY and CDR2 is SAAADI. The CDR3 sequence is 15 residues long. J was trimmed by 4 bases and V by 4 bases; bases with no gene match: 9. The CDR3 coding sequence is TGCGCCAGCAGTGTTGTTGCGGGGGGACCGTACGAGCAGTACTTC. This gives the protein CASSVVAGGPYEQYF.

The chain has TRBV6-5 and TRBJ1-2; TRBD1 is a possible D gene (5 bases). Per the germline V gene, CDR1 is MNHEY and CDR2 is SVGAGI. V dropped 6 bases and J dropped 8 bases, with 10 bases sitting between them. CDR3 length equals 11 residues. The DNA of the CDR3 is TGTGCCAGCAGACAGGAACGAGGCTACACCTTC. Residues: CASRQERGYTF.

The V and J genes are TRBV27 and TRBJ2-3; TRBD2 is a possible D gene (6 bases). Germline CDR1 reads MNHEY; CDR2 reads SMNVEV (reference sequence). The germline V and J ends were trimmed by 2 bases and 1 base, with 10 bases remaining between them. This CDR3 contains 15 residues. In DNA form, the CDR3 reads TGTGCCAGCAGTTTACGATTAGCGGGCACAGATACGCAGTATTTT. It encodes CASSLRLAGTDTQYF.

The chain couples TRBV28 to TRBJ2-7; D uncertain. V lost 5 bases and J 3 bases, leaving 11 bases between the germline ends. Germline CDR1 is MDHEN and CDR2 is SYDVKM. The CDR3 loop spans 13 amino acids. CDR3 loop: CASSLDGGYEQYF. The CDR3 DNA sequence: TGTGCCAGCAGTCTAGACGGCGGCTACGAGCAGTACTTC.

A single count supports this clone. This chain joins TRBV5-1 and TRBJ1-2, with D possibly TRBD1 on 5 matching bases. Deletions cut 1 base from V and 3 bases from J, with 7 bases between. Germline CDR1 reads SGHRS; CDR2 reads YFSETQ. CDR3 size: 13 residues. The CDR3 DNA sequence: TGCGCCAGCAGCTTGATAGGGGACTATGGCTACACCTTC. Residues: CASSLIGDYGYTF.

This clone was seen more than once but under ten times. The rearrangement uses TRBV27 and TRBJ2-7; 7 positions agree with TRBD2. Germline CDR1 is MNHEY and CDR2 is SMNVEV (reference sequence). The V segment lost 3 bases and the J segment 5 bases; nucleotides outside the gene matches: 10. The CDR3 runs to 15 residues. Written as DNA, the CDR3 is TGTGCCAGCAGTTTCGCGGGGGTGATCGGGGACGAGCAGTACTTC. Its protein is CASSFAGVIGDEQYF.

This chain uses TRBV6-1 with TRBJ1-1; no clear D. Germline lookup yields CDR1 MNHNS and CDR2 SASEGT. Trimming took 2 bases from V and 1 from J, leaving 11 bases between them. This CDR3 spans 15 amino acids. The CDR3 protein is CASSERPRSNTEAFF. CDR3 bases: TGTGCCAGCAGTGAACGGCCCAGGTCGAACACTGAAGCTTTCTTT.

The chain has TRBV2 and TRBJ1-4; no definite D call. CDR3 size: 14 residues. Germline CDR1 and CDR2: SNHLY and FYNNEI. Between the trimmed V and J ends, which lost 4 bases and 4 bases, there was a span of 10 bases. The CDR3 DNA reads as TGTGCCAGCAGTGGACGGAGCTTTAATGAAAAACTGTTTTTT. Translated, it gives CASSGRSFNEKLFF.

In nucleotides, the CDR3 is TGTGCCAGCAGCGTGGGCCTGACAGGGCGCTATGGCTACACCTTC. Its protein product is CASSVGLTGRYGYTF. The chain is built from TRBV9 and TRBJ1-2; 7 bases agree with TRBD1. The germline V gene encodes CDR1 SGDLS and CDR2 YYNGEE. CDR3 length: 15 amino acids. V dropped 2 bases and J dropped 4; count of bases not matched to a gene: 8. The full variable domain, with the rest looked up from reference TRBV9 and TRBJ1-2, is DSGVTQTPKHLITATGQRVTLRCSPRSGDLSVYWYQQSLDQGLQFLIQYYNGEERAKGNILERFSAQQFPDLHSELNLSSLELGDSALYFCASSVGLTGRYGYTFGSGTRLTVV.

The rearrangement joins TRBV18 to TRBJ2-3; 7 bases are a match to TRBD2. The CDR3 sequence is 16 residues long. Germline assignment: CDR1 KGHSH and CDR2 LQKENI. V lost 3 bases, J lost 2 bases, and 8 bases stayed unmatched. The CDR3 spells CASSPNWGGNTDTQYF. DNA of the CDR3: TGTGCCAGCTCACCCAATTGGGGGGGTAACACAGATACGCAGTATTTT. The whole variable domain, remainder taken from reference TRBV18 and TRBJ2-3, is NAGVMQNPRHLVRRRGQEARLRCSPMKGHSHVYWYRQLPEEGLKFMVYLQKENIIDESGMPKERFSAEFPKEGPSILRIQQVVRGDSAAYFCASSPNWGGNTDTQYFGPGTRLTVL.

This clone appeared a few times. This chain connects TRBV7-2 to TRBJ2-3; a weak D match, TRBD2 (5 bases). CDR1 is SGHTA and CDR2 is FQGNSA in the germline V gene. V dropped 3 bases and J dropped 8 bases, with 12 bases sitting between them. The CDR3 covers 13 residues. The CDR3 nucleotides read TGTGCCAGCAGCTTGCGCCCCCGGGGTACGCAGTATTTT. Translation: CASSLRPRGTQYF. The full variable domain, completed using reference TRBV7-2 and TRBJ2-3, is GAGVSQSPSNKVTEKGKDVELRCDPISGHTALYWYRQSLGQGLEFLIYFQGNSAPDKSGLPSDRFSAERTGGSVSTLTIQRTQQEDSAVYLCASSLRPRGTQYFGPGTRLTVL.

This clone was seen a few times. The CDR3 bases are TGTGCCAGCAGTTACCCCTTAGCAACTAATGAAAAACTGTTTTTT. Protein sequence: CASSYPLATNEKLFF. V usage is TRBV6-5 and J usage is TRBJ1-4; D unresolved. Germline V lookup: CDR1 MNHEY, CDR2 SVGAGI. The CDR3 is 15 amino acids. Trimming removed 2 bases from V and 0 bases from J, with 7 bases in between.

The chain joins TRBV10-2 to TRBJ1-1; no clear D gene. V gave up 4 bases and J gave up 5 bases, with 11 bases separating them. Germline V gives CDR1 WSHSY, CDR2 SAAADI. The CDR3 runs to 13 residues. In nucleotides, the CDR3 is TGCGCCAGCAGTGGGCAGGTGGGTACTGAAGCTTTCTTT. Protein product: CASSGQVGTEAFF.

The chain has TRBV30 and TRBJ1-1; 7 nucleotides line up with TRBD1. The germline CDR1 and CDR2 sequences are GTSNPN and SVGIG (reference sequence). The CDR3 extends over 16 amino acids. J gave up 2 bases and V 0 bases, and 9 bases lay outside the gene matches. CDR3 sequence (DNA): TGTGCCTGGAGTGTATACCCGGGACAGTATAACACTGAAGCTTTCTTT. Amino acid sequence: CAWSVYPGQYNTEAFF.

In the case of this clone: Different DNA sequences within this sample yield the same CDR3. The CDR3 coding sequence is TGTGCCAGCAGCTCACAGGGGAATAGCAATCAGCCCCAGCATTTT. This gives the protein CASSSQGNSNQPQHF. The genes are TRBV5-6 and TRBJ1-5; the match to TRBD1 covers 7 bases. CDR1 and CDR2 from the germline V gene are SGHDT and YYEEEE. V gave up 3 bases and J gave up 0 bases; unmatched junction bases: 3. The CDR3 sequence is 15 residues long.

The chain is built from TRBV2 and TRBJ2-3; 8 bases are shared with TRBD2. CDR3 length: 16 amino acids. J lost 4 bases, V lost 6 bases, and 12 bases had no gene match. CDR1 is SNHLY and CDR2 is FYNNEI in the germline V gene. As DNA, the CDR3 is TGTGCCAGCAGACGGGGGGGAGCTCTGAGATCAGATACGCAGTATTTT. As protein: CASRRGGALRSDTQYF.

The chain couples TRBV9 to TRBJ1-6; TRBD1 matches 9 bases. The junction had 3 bases not matched to a gene; V was cut back by 0 bases and J by 5 bases. This CDR3 contains 16 residues. Germline V lookup: CDR1 SGDLS, CDR2 YYNGEE. The CDR3 loop is CASSVGGTGHNSPLHF. The CDR3 DNA sequence: TGTGCCAGCAGCGTAGGTGGGACAGGGCATAATTCACCCCTCCACTTT.

This chain uses TRBV11-2 with TRBJ1-1, with a weak D call TRBD1 (5 bases). With 6 bases removed from V and 1 base from J, the gap between germline ends came to 15 bases. Germline loops: CDR1 SGHAT, CDR2 FQNNGV. The CDR3 contains 15 residues. CDR3 bases: TGTGCCAGCAGGCCCTCGACAGCGGGGAACACTGAAGCTTTCTTT. Protein sequence: CASRPSTAGNTEAFF.

The chain joins TRBV2 to TRBJ1-1; D perhaps matches TRBD1 (5 bases). CDR1 and CDR2 from the germline V gene are SNHLY and FYNNEI. V shed 3 bases and J shed 5 bases, with 7 bases lying between them. The CDR3 spans 12 residues. CDR3 DNA: TGTGCCAGCAGTGAGGGGGGGACTGAAGCTTTCTTT. Translation: CASSEGGTEAFF.